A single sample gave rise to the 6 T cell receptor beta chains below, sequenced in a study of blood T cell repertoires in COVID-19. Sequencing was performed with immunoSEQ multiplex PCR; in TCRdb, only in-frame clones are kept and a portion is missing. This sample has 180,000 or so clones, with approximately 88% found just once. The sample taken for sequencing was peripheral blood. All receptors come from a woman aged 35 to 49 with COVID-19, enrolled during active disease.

The CDR3 region has the DNA TGTGCCAGCAGTGGGCTGGGGACAGGCTCCTACAATGAGCAGTTCTTC. Protein: CASSGLGTGSYNEQFF. The genes are TRBV28 and TRBJ2-1; 8 positions match TRBD1. Germline V lookup: CDR1 MDHEN, CDR2 SYDVKM. J lost 0 bases, V lost 5 bases, and 6 bases had no gene match. This CDR3 is built from 16 residues. Based on the CDR3 plus reference TRBV28 and TRBJ2-1, the full variable domain is DVKVTQSSRYLVKRTGEKVFLECVQDMDHENMFWYRQDPGLGLRLIYFSYDVKMKEKGDIPEGYSVSREKKERFSLILESASTNQTSMYLCASSGLGTGSYNEQFFGPGTRLTVL.

DNA of the CDR3: TGTGCCAGTAGTACCGGTAGGCCTACTAATGGCTACACCTTC. It codes for CASSTGRPTNGYTF. The rearrangement links TRBV19 to TRBJ1-2; D ambiguous. Trimming left V 4 bases short and J 6 bases short, with 15 bases between. The germline V gene has CDR1 LNHDA and CDR2 SQIVND (reference sequence). The CDR3 covers 14 residues.

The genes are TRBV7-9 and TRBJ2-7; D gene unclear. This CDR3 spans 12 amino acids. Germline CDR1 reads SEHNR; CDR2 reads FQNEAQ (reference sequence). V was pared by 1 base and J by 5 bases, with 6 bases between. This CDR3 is CASSLDIHEQYF. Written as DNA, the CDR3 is TGTGCCAGCAGCTTAGACATCCACGAGCAGTACTTC.

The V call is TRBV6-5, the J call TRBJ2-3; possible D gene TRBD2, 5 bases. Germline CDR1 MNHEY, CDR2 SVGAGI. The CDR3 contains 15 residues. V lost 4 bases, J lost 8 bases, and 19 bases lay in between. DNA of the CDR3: TGTGCCAGCAGTTTAAGGGCTAGCAAAGCTTCTACGCAGTATTTT. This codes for CASSLRASKASTQYF.

The CDR3 DNA reads as TGTGCCAGCAGTCCGCGAGCGGGGGTTAATGAAAAACTGTTTTTT. Its protein product is CASSPRAGVNEKLFF. The J gene is TRBJ1-4, the V gene TRBV6-5; possibly TRBD1 for D (5 bases). Germline-derived CDR1 and CDR2 are MNHEY and SVGAGI. The CDR3 consists of 15 residues. V lost 5 bases and J 4 bases, leaving 14 bases between the germline ends.

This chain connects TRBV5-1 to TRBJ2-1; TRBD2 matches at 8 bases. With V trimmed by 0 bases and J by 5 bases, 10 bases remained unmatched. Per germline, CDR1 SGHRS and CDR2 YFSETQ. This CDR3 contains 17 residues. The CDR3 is CASSLGAGGRSDNEQFF. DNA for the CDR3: TGCGCCAGCAGCTTGGGAGCCGGCGGGAGGTCTGACAATGAGCAGTTCTTC.